Below are 31 T cell receptor beta chains sequenced from a single sample in a study of blood T cell repertoires in COVID-19. Sequenced by immunoSEQ multiplex PCR; TCRdb stores in-frame clones only, minus some. The top ten hold just over 6.5% of the sample, which has about 66,000 clones, 70% to 85% seen once. Sequencing was carried out using peripheral blood. These receptors came from a man aged 55 to 69 with acute or convalescent COVID-19.

As regards this clone: One end of the junction does not line up with germline, which may come from a read error. The chain carries TRBV7-8 and TRBJ2-5; 7 nucleotides align to TRBD1. CDR1 is SGHVS, CDR2 FQNEAQ, per germline. The CDR3 is 13 residues long. The CDR3 nucleotides read TGTGCCAGCAGCTCGGGACAGAAAGAGGCCCAGTACTTC. Translated, it gives CASSSGQKEAQYF.

As DNA, the CDR3 is TGTGCCAGCAGCCCACGGCCGGCGGGAACGCAGTATTTT. This encodes CASSPRPAGTQYF. The rearrangement uses TRBV3-1 (or the pseudogene TRBV3-2) and TRBJ2-3; TRBD2 is a possible D gene (6 bases). Between the trimmed V and J ends, which lost 4 bases and 9 bases, there was a span of 14 bases. The germline CDR1 and CDR2 sequences are LGHDT and YNNKEL (reference sequence). This CDR3 has 13 amino acids.

This clone was counted between two and nine times. The chain employs TRBV4-3 and TRBJ1-6; D gene ambiguous. The germline V gene has CDR1 LGHNA and CDR2 YSLEER. Between the trimmed V and J ends, which lost 3 bases and 3 bases, there was a span of 9 bases. The CDR3 covers 15 residues. CDR3 sequence: CASSHGANYNSPLHF. The CDR3 nucleotides are TGCGCCAGCAGCCACGGAGCCAACTATAATTCACCCCTCCACTTT.

The rearrangement links TRBV5-1 to TRBJ1-1; TRBD1 matches 11 bases. Germline V CDR1 and CDR2: SGHRS, YFSETQ. CDR3 length: 15 residues. V dropped 4 bases and J dropped 1; count of bases not matched to a gene: 3. The CDR3 DNA reads TGCGCCAGCAGCCGCGGGACAGGGGGGAACACTGAAGCTTTCTTT. Translating it yields CASSRGTGGNTEAFF.

The CDR3 here is CASSFPGQGTGELFF. The CDR3 nucleotides are TGTGCCAGCAGCTTCCCGGGACAGGGGACCGGGGAGCTGTTTTTT. The genes are TRBV7-9 and TRBJ2-2; 10 bases are shared with TRBD1. The germline V gene has CDR1 SEHNR and CDR2 FQNEAQ (reference sequence). CDR3 length: 15 residues. Unmatched junction bases numbered 3, after V lost 3 bases and J lost 5 bases.

This clone has just one count. The rearrangement uses TRBV11-2 and TRBJ2-1; TRBD2 might be the D (5 bases). CDR3 length: 15 amino acids. Trimming took off 3 bases at V and 4 bases at J, with 13 bases between the two ends. Germline CDR1 is SGHAT and CDR2 is FQNNGV. The chain's CDR3 is CASSFRPRDYNEQFF. CDR3 in DNA: TGTGCCAGCAGCTTCCGCCCCCGGGATTACAATGAGCAGTTCTTC.

The V gene is TRBV7-2, the J gene TRBJ1-2; D is perhaps TRBD1 (5 bases). The CDR3 covers 15 residues. Germline CDR1 is SGHTA and CDR2 is FQGNSA. The germline V and J ends were trimmed by 5 bases and 3 bases, with 16 bases remaining between them. The CDR3 sequence: CASSRKAGVDYGYTF. The CDR3 bases are TGTGCCAGCAGCCGCAAGGCGGGGGTGGACTATGGCTACACCTTC.

The chain has TRBV18 and TRBJ1-2; 9 bases match TRBD1. CDR3 size: 14 residues. Germline CDR1 and CDR2: KGHSH and LQKENI. The V segment lost 2 bases and the J segment 8 bases; nucleotides outside the gene matches: 6. CDR3 protein: CASSPRQGGEGYTF. The CDR3 DNA reads as TGTGCCAGCTCACCAAGACAGGGGGGAGAGGGCTACACCTTC.

The chain joins TRBV15 to TRBJ2-1, with TRBD1 matching over 9 bases. Per the germline V gene, CDR1 is LNHNV and CDR2 is YYDKDF (reference sequence). V shed 5 bases and J 3 bases; nucleotides not matched to a gene: 8. CDR3 length: 16 residues. The CDR3 DNA reads TGTGCCACCAGCCTAGGGGGACAGGGCTTCTACAATGAGCAGTTCTTC. This codes for CATSLGGQGFYNEQFF.

This sequence joins TRBV27 and TRBJ2-3, with TRBD2 matching over 10 bases. The CDR3 contains 15 residues. Trimming cost V 6 bases and J 4 bases; bases outside gene matches: 7. CDR1 MNHEY and CDR2 SMNVEV come from the germline V gene (reference sequence). CDR3 sequence: CASRLGLAAADTQYF. The CDR3, as DNA: TGTGCCAGCAGATTAGGACTAGCGGCCGCAGATACGCAGTATTTT.

V usage is TRBV30 and J usage is TRBJ1-4; maybe TRBD1 (6 bases). The CDR3 covers 13 residues. Per the germline V gene, CDR1 is GTSNPN and CDR2 is SVGIG (reference sequence). Trimming removed 3 bases from V and 5 bases from J, with 10 bases in between. As DNA, the CDR3 is TGTGCCTGGAGCAGGGGCTGGAATGAAAAACTGTTTTTT. Amino acid sequence: CAWSRGWNEKLFF.

V gene TRBV5-6 combines with J gene TRBJ2-5, with D perhaps matching TRBD1 (5 bases). Germline V gene lookup returns CDR1 SGHDT and CDR2 YYEEEE. The CDR3 covers 13 residues. V was pared by 6 bases and J by 7 bases, with 16 bases between. The CDR3 sequence: CASTFGREGTQYF. CDR3 sequence (DNA): TGTGCCAGCACCTTCGGCAGGGAAGGGACCCAGTACTTC.

CDR3 sequence: CASSQGTVDTQYF. The CDR3 DNA reads as TGTGCCAGCAGCCAAGGCACAGTAGATACGCAGTATTTT. The rearrangement uses TRBV3-1 (or the pseudogene TRBV3-2) and TRBJ2-3; D ambiguous. This CDR3 has 13 amino acids. The V and J ends lost 1 base and 5 bases respectively, with 7 bases between them. Germline V CDR1 and CDR2: LGHDT, YNNKEL (reference sequence).

The gene calls are TRBV5-1 and TRBJ1-3, with unresolved D. Germline V gives CDR1 SGHRS, CDR2 YFSETQ. The CDR3 extends over 14 amino acids. With 4 bases removed from V and 0 bases from J, the gap between germline ends came to 8 bases. CDR3 region: CASSRTNSGNTIYF. CDR3 nucleotides: TGCGCCAGCAGCCGGACTAACTCTGGAAACACCATATATTTT.

The chain is built from TRBV9 and TRBJ2-2; D gene uncertain. V was shortened by 2 bases and J by 1 base, with 12 bases between the two germline ends. The CDR3 is 16 amino acids. From germline, CDR1 is SGDLS and CDR2 YYNGEE. CDR3 loop: CASSVLARGNTGELFF. For the CDR3, the DNA is TGTGCCAGCAGCGTTCTTGCACGAGGGAACACCGGGGAGCTGTTTTTT.

The chain is built from TRBV5-4 and TRBJ2-1; the D gene is possibly TRBD1 (5 bases). V lost 3 bases, J lost 3 bases, and 13 bases lay in between. In germline, CDR1 is SGHNT, CDR2 YYREEE (reference sequence). CDR3 length equals 15 residues. CDR3 region: CASSSTGVGYNEQFF. CDR3 sequence (DNA): TGTGCCAGCAGCTCCACAGGAGTTGGCTACAATGAGCAGTTCTTC.

V is TRBV5-5 and J is TRBJ2-1, with TRBD2 matching over 7 bases. J gave up 8 bases and V 2 bases, and 10 bases lay outside the gene matches. Germline V gives CDR1 SGHKS, CDR2 YYEKEE (reference sequence). The CDR3 is made up of 15 amino acids. The CDR3 is CASSFLGHRGDEQFF. Here the CDR3 DNA reads TGTGCCAGCAGCTTTCTAGGCCACCGGGGGGATGAGCAGTTCTTC.

This clone was seen once. The V and J genes are TRBV25-1 and TRBJ1-6; 8 bases are shared with TRBD1. The CDR3 spans 14 residues. The germline V gene encodes CDR1 MGHDK and CDR2 SYGVNS. The junction had 8 bases not matched to a gene; V was cut back by 7 bases and J by 9 bases. As DNA, the CDR3 is TGTGCCAGCACGGGACAGGATCGTAGTTCACCCCTCCACTTT. Translated, it gives CASTGQDRSSPLHF. The entire variable domain, with the rest obtained from reference TRBV25-1 and TRBJ1-6, is as follows: EADIYQTPRYLVIGTGKKITLECSQTMGHDKMYWYQQDPGMELHLIHYSYGVNSTEKGDLSSESTVSRIRTEHFPLTLESARPSHTSQYLCASTGQDRSSPLHFGNGTRLTVT.

The genes are TRBV7-2 and TRBJ1-2; a possible D gene is TRBD1 (5 bases). The CDR3 length is 13 residues. Germline V gene lookup returns CDR1 SGHTA and CDR2 FQGNSA. Trimming took 0 bases from V and 5 from J, leaving 7 bases between them. CDR3: CASSLAREYGYTF. The CDR3 DNA reads as TGTGCCAGCAGCTTAGCCAGGGAATATGGCTACACCTTC.

The V and J genes are TRBV10-1 and TRBJ2-5; D gene uncertain. V was shortened by 6 bases and J by 5 bases, with 10 bases between the two germline ends. Germline V lookup: CDR1 WNHNN, CDR2 SYGVQD (reference sequence). This CDR3 is built from 12 residues. Here the CDR3 DNA reads TGCGCCAGCAGGCGAAGTTTGGAGACCCAGTACTTC. Protein sequence: CASRRSLETQYF.

The chain has TRBV4-2 and TRBJ2-3; TRBD2 might be the D (6 bases). This CDR3 is 17 amino acids long. Germline CDR1 is LGHNA and CDR2 is YNFKEQ. V gave up 1 base and J gave up 6 bases, with 20 bases separating them. The CDR3: CASSQGLGDGGRDTQYF. The CDR3 coding sequence is TGTGCCAGCAGCCAAGGTCTAGGGGACGGGGGTAGGGATACGCAGTATTTT.

CDR3 nucleotide sequence: TGCAGCGTCGCCGGGACAGAGACCAACAATGAGCAGTTCTTC. Protein sequence: CSVAGTETNNEQFF. The gene calls are TRBV29-1 and TRBJ2-1; 7 positions match TRBD1. The germline CDR1 and CDR2 sequences are SQVTM and ANQGSEA. With 6 bases clipped from V and 5 bases from J, the junction kept 10 bases outside the gene matches. The CDR3 has 14 amino acids.

The chain joins TRBV6-5 to TRBJ2-7; D is possibly TRBD2 (5 bases). The germline gives CDR1 MNHEY, CDR2 SVGAGI. The CDR3 consists of 16 residues. Deletions cut 0 bases from V and 4 bases from J, with 16 bases between. CDR3 protein: CASSYSRVSSGYEQYV. CDR3 in DNA: TGTGCCAGCAGTTACTCGCGGGTTTCTTCTGGGTACGAGCAGTACGTC.

The rearrangement links TRBV4-3 to TRBJ1-2; 10 nucleotides line up with TRBD1. The CDR3 has 15 residues. Germline CDR1 is LGHNA and CDR2 is YSLEER. Losses at the gene ends were 4 bases for V and 5 bases for J; bases not matched to a gene: 7. The CDR3 DNA reads TGCGCCAGCAGCCGGGGGACAGGGGAAATATATGGCTACACCTTC. Its protein product is CASSRGTGEIYGYTF.

This rearrangement joins TRBV7-9 to TRBJ1-1; 7 bases line up with TRBD1. The CDR3 is 15 residues long. V was pared by 3 bases and J by 0 bases, with 4 bases of the junction left unmatched. Germline assignment: CDR1 SEHNR and CDR2 FQNEAQ (reference sequence). CDR3 coding DNA: TGTGCCAGCAGCTTCTTGACAGGGTTGAACACTGAAGCTTTCTTT. It yields the protein CASSFLTGLNTEAFF. Complete variable domain (other parts from reference TRBV7-9 and TRBJ1-1): DTGVSQNPRHKITKRGQNVTFRCDPISEHNRLYWYRQTLGQGPEFLTYFQNEAQLEKSRLLSDRFSAERPKGSFSTLEIQRTEQGDSAMYLCASSFLTGLNTEAFFGQGTRLTVV.

The chain is built from TRBV5-8 and TRBJ2-5; 11 bases agree with TRBD2. J lost 2 bases, V lost 1 base, and 4 bases had no gene match. The CDR3 consists of 16 residues. Germline V lookup: CDR1 SGHTS, CDR2 YDEGEE. CDR3: CASSLSGTSGQETQYF. As DNA, the CDR3 is TGTGCCAGCAGCTTGTCCGGGACTAGCGGTCAAGAGACCCAGTACTTC.

The V gene is TRBV4-3, the J gene TRBJ2-5; 11 bases line up with TRBD2. Trimming took 2 bases from V and 5 from J; bases not matched to a gene: 7. Germline-derived CDR1 and CDR2 are LGHNA and YSLEER. This CDR3 is built from 16 residues. CDR3 amino acids: CASSQYLAGGGETQYF. CDR3 sequence (DNA): TGCGCCAGCAGCCAATACCTAGCGGGGGGTGGGGAGACCCAGTACTTC.

This sequence joins TRBV24-1 and TRBJ2-6; D is possibly TRBD1 (6 bases). From germline, CDR1 is KGHDR and CDR2 SFDVKD. Trimming stripped 3 bases from V and 2 bases from J, with 13 bases between. CDR3 length: 17 amino acids. The CDR3 loop reads CATSDPDSGTGANVLTF. The CDR3 DNA reads TGTGCCACCAGTGATCCGGACAGTGGTACTGGGGCCAACGTCCTGACTTTC.

In its sample, this clone was seen once. The J gene is TRBJ1-2, the V gene TRBV24-1, with TRBD1 identical over 7 bases. The length of the CDR3 is 13 residues. Germline V lookup: CDR1 KGHDR, CDR2 SFDVKD. V lost 7 bases to trimming and J lost 9 bases; unmatched junction nucleotides: 10. CDR3 sequence: CATSATGTSSYTF. The CDR3 DNA reads TGTGCCACCAGCGCGACAGGGACGTCCAGCTACACCTTC.

This rearrangement joins TRBV6-4 to TRBJ1-1; D may be TRBD1 (5 bases). Germline V gives CDR1 MRHNA, CDR2 SNTAGT. This CDR3 has 14 amino acids. V lost 0 bases to trimming and J lost 4 bases, with 9 bases between them. CDR3 amino acids: CASSDSNRPTEAFF. The CDR3 DNA follows: TGTGCCAGCAGTGACTCGAACAGGCCCACTGAAGCTTTCTTT.

The V gene is TRBV6-1, the J gene TRBJ2-7, with D possibly being TRBD1 (7 bases). Germline V lookup: CDR1 MNHNS, CDR2 SASEGT. Trimming stripped 2 bases from V and 3 bases from J, with 17 bases between. The CDR3 sequence is 16 residues long. The CDR3 bases are TGTGCCAGCAGTGAACCCCAGGGGGGAAAGGGCTACGAGCAGTACGTC. It encodes CASSEPQGGKGYEQYV.